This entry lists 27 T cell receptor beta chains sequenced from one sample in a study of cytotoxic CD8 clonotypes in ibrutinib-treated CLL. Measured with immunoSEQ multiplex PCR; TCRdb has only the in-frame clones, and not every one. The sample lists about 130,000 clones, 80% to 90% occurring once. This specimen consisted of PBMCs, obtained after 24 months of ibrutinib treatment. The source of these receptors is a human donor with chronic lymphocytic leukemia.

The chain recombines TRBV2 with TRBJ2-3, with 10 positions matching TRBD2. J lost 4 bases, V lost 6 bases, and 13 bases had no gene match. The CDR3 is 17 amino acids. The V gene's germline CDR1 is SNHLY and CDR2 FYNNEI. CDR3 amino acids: CASSFSGGPWRPDTQYF. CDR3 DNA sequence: TGTGCCAGCAGCTTTAGCGGGGGGCCTTGGCGGCCAGATACGCAGTATTTT. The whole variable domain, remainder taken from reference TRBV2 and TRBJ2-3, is EPEVTQTPSHQVTQMGQEVILRCVPISNHLYFYWYRQILGQKVEFLVSFYNNEISEKSEIFDDQFSVERPDGSNFTLKIRSTKLEDSAMYFCASSFSGGPWRPDTQYFGPGTRLTVL.

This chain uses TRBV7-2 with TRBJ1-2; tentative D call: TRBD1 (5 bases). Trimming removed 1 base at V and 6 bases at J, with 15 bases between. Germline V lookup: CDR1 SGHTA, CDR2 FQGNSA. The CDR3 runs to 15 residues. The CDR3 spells CASSLDLWGEDGYTF. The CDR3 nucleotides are TGTGCCAGCAGCTTAGACCTTTGGGGCGAGGATGGCTACACCTTC.

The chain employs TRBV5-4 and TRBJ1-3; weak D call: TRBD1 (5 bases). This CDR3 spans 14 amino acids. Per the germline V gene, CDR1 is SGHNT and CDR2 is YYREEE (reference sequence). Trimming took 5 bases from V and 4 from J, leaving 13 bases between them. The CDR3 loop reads CASRQGVEGNTIYF. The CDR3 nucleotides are TGTGCCAGCAGGCAGGGCGTGGAAGGAAACACCATATATTTT.

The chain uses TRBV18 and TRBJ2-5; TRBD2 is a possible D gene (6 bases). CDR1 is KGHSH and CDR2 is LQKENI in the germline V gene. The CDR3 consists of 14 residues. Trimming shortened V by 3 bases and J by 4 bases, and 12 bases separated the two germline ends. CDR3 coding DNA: TGTGCCAGCTCACCCACGACTAGTGTAGAGACCCAGTACTTC. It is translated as CASSPTTSVETQYF.

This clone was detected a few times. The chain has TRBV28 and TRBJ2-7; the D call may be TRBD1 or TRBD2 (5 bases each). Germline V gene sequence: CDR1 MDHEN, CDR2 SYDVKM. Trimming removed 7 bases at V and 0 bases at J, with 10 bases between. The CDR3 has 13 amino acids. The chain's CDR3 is CASMGTYSYEQYF. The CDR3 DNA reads TGTGCCAGCATGGGGACGTACTCCTACGAGCAGTACTTC.

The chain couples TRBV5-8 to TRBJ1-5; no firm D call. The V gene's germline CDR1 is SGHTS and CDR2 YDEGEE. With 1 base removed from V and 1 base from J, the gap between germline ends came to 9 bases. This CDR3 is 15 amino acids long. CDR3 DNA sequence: TGTGCCAGCAGCTTGAGTGTTAACAGCAATCAGCCCCAGCATTTT. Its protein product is CASSLSVNSNQPQHF.

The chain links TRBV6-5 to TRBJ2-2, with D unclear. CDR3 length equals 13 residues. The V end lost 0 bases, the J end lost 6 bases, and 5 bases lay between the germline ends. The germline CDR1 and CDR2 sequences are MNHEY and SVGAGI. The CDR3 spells CASSYSRAGELFF. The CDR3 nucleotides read TGTGCCAGCAGTTACTCAAGGGCCGGGGAGCTGTTTTTT.

CDR3 amino acids: CASSQDNLAGGANFRYNEQFF. In DNA form, the CDR3 reads TGTGCCAGCAGCCAAGATAACCTAGCGGGGGGCGCCAATTTTCGATACAATGAGCAGTTCTTC. This rearrangement joins TRBV4-2 to TRBJ2-1; 11 bases match TRBD2. The CDR3 extends over 21 amino acids. V dropped 0 bases and J dropped 4; count of bases not matched to a gene: 17. Per the germline V gene, CDR1 is LGHNA and CDR2 is YNFKEQ.

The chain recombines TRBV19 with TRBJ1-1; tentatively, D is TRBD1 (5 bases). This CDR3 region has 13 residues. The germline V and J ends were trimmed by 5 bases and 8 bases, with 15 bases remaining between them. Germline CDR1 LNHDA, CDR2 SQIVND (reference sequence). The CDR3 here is CASSPQGDEEAFF. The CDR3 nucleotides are TGTGCCAGTAGTCCTCAGGGAGACGAGGAAGCTTTCTTT.

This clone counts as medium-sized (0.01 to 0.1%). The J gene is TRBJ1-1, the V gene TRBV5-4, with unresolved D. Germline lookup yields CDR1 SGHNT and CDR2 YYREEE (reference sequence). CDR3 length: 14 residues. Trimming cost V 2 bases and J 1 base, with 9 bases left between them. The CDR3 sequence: CASSFGTQNTEAFF. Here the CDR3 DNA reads TGTGCCAGCAGCTTTGGTACCCAGAACACTGAAGCTTTCTTT.

The CDR3 nucleotides read TGTGCCAGCAGTCCCCGGTCCCTGGCCGGAAACACCATATATTTT. Translating it yields CASSPRSLAGNTIYF. The gene calls are TRBV6-5 and TRBJ1-3; D remains unclear. V was trimmed by 5 bases and J by 4 bases, leaving 15 bases between them. CDR3 length equals 15 residues. Germline CDR1 is MNHEY and CDR2 is SVGAGI.

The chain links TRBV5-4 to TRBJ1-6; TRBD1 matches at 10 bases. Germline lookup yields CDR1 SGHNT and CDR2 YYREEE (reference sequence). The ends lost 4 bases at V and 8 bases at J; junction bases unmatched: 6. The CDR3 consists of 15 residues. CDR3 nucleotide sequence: TGTGCCAGCAGCCCGGGGACAGGGGTAGATTCACCCCTCCACTTT. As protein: CASSPGTGVDSPLHF.

In DNA, the CDR3 is TGTGCCAGCAGGTCGACAGGAACGGGCGAGCAGTACTTC. As protein: CASRSTGTGEQYF. The chain uses TRBV6-1 and TRBJ2-7, with D possibly matching TRBD1 (6 bases). Trimming took 6 bases from V and 6 from J, leaving 15 bases between them. The CDR3 runs to 13 residues. Germline V gives CDR1 MNHNS, CDR2 SASEGT.

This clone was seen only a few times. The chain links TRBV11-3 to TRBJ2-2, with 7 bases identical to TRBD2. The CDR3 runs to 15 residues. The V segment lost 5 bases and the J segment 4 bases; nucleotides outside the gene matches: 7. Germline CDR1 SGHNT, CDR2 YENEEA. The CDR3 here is CASSIITGGTGELFF. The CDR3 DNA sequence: TGTGCCAGCAGCATAATAACGGGGGGCACCGGGGAGCTGTTTTTT. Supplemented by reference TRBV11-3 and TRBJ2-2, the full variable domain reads EAGVVQSPRYKIIEKKQPVAFWCNPISGHNTLYWYLQNLGQGPELLIRYENEEAVDDSQLPKDRFSAERLKGVDSTLKIQPAELGDSAVYLCASSIITGGTGELFFGEGSRLTVL.

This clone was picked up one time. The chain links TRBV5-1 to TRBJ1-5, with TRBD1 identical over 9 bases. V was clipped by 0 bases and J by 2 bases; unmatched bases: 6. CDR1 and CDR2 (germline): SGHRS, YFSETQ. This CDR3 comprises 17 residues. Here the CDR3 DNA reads TGCGCCAGCAGCTTGGCACAGGGGGCTAAGGGCAATCAGCCCCAGCATTTT. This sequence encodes CASSLAQGAKGNQPQHF.

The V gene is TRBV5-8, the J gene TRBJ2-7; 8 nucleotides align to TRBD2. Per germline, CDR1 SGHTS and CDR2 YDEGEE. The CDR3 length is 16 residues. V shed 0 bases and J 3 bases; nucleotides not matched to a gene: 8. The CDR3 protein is CASSLVGGGPNYEQYF. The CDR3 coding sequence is TGTGCCAGCAGCTTGGTCGGCGGGGGGCCTAACTACGAGCAGTACTTC.

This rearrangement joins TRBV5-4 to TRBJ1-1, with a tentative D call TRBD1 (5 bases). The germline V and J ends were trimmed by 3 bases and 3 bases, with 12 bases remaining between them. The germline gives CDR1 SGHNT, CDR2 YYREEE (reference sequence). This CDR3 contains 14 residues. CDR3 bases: TGTGCCAGCAGCTCCGCCGGGGCAGACACTGAAGCTTTCTTT. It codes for CASSSAGADTEAFF.

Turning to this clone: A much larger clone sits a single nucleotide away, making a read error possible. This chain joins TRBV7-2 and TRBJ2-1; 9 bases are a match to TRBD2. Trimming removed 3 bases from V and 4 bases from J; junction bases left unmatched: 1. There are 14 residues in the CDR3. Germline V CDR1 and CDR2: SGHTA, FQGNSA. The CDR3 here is CASSFSGGYNEQFF. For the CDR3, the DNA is TGTGCCAGCAGCTTTAGCGGGGGTTACAATGAGCAGTTCTTC.

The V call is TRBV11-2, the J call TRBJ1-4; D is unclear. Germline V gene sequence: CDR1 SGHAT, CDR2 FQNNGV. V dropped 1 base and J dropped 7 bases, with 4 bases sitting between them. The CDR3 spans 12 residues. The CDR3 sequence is CASSLGFEKLFF. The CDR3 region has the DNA TGTGCCAGCAGCTTAGGTTTTGAAAAACTGTTTTTT.

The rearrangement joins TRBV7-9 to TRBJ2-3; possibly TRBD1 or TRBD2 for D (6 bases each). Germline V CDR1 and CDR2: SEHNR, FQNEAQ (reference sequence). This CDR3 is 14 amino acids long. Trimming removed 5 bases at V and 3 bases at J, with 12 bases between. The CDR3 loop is CASSGRDITDTQYF. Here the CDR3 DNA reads TGTGCCAGCAGCGGGCGGGACATAACAGATACGCAGTATTTT. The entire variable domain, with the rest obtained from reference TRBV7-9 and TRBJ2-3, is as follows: DTGVSQNPRHKITKRGQNVTFRCDPISEHNRLYWYRQTLGQGPEFLTYFQNEAQLEKSRLLSDRFSAERPKGSFSTLEIQRTEQGDSAMYLCASSGRDITDTQYFGPGTRLTVL.

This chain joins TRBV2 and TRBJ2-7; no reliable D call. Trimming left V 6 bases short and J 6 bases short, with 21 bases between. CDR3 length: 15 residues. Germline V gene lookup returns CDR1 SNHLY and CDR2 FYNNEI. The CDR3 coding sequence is TGTGCCAGCAGGGCCCGGTCCTTTGGGTATCGCGAGCAGTACTTC. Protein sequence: CASRARSFGYREQYF.

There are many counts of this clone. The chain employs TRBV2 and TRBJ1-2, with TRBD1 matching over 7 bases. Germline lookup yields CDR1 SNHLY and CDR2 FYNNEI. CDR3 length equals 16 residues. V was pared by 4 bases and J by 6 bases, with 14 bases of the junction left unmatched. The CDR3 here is CASSAYFNRDSNGYTF. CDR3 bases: TGTGCCAGCAGTGCCTATTTTAACAGGGACAGCAATGGCTACACCTTC.

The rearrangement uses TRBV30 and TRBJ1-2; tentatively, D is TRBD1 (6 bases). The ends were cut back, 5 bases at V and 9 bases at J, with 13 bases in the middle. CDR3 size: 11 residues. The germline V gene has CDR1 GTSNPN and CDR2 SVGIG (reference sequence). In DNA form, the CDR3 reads TGTGCCTGGGAGGACAGATTCCGCTACACCTTC. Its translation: CAWEDRFRYTF.

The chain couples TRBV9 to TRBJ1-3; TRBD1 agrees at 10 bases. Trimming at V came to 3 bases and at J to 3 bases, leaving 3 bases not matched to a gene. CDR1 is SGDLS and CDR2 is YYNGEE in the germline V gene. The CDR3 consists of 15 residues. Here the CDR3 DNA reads TGTGCCAGCAGCGGACAGGGGGCGCATGGAAACACCATATATTTT. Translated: CASSGQGAHGNTIYF.

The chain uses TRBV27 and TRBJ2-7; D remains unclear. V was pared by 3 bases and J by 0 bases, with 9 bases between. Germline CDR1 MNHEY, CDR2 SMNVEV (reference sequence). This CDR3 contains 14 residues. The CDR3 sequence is CASSFIRSSYEQYF. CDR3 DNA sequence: TGTGCCAGCAGTTTCATACGGAGCTCCTACGAGCAGTACTTC.

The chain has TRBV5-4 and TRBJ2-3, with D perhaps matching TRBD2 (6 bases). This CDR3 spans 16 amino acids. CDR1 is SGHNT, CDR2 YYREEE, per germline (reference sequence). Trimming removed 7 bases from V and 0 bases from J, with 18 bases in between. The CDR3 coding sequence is TGTGCCAGCCCTGGGGGGAAGGGAAGGAGCACAGATACGCAGTATTTT. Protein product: CASPGGKGRSTDTQYF.

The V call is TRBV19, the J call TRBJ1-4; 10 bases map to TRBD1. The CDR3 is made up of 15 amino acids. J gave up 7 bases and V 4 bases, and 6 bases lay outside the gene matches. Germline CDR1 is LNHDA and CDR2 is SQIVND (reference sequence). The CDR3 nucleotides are TGTGCCAGTAGTAGAAGCGACAGGGGGCGTGAAAAACTGTTTTTT. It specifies CASSRSDRGREKLFF.